This TCR beta chain emerged from a study of blood T cells in healthy people across ages. About the study: For every two T cells, template switching captured about one barcoded beta molecule.

This CDR3 has 13 residues. Germline CDR1 is SQVTM and CDR2 is ANQGSEA. V lost 7 bases and J lost 1; bases outside the gene matches: 5. Extraction of total RNA produced a minimum of 5.5 micrograms from each sample. The second PCR ran about 6 to 11 cycles with a sample-barcoded 5' primer and J-beta primers. Each cDNA molecule received a tag from a template-switch adaptor that had 12 random nucleotides. From the 5' RACE reads, TCRdb called clonotypes with MiXCR, one entry per CDR3 protein. The profile shows approximately 800,000 distinct CDR3 sequences, more than 50% of them singletons. The origin of this receptor is a man between 35 and 55 years old in good health. The material sequenced was blood. V is TRBV29-1 and J is TRBJ1-1, with 8 bases fitting TRBD1. The CDR3 DNA follows: TGCAGCGGACACAGGGGGACGAACACTGAAGCTTTCTTT. Encoded protein: CSGHRGTNTEAFF. Full variable domain (rest looked up from reference TRBV29-1 and TRBJ1-1): SAVISQKPSRDICQRGTSLTIQCQVDSQVTMMFWYRQQPGQSLTLIATANQGSEATYESGFVIDKFPISRPNLTFSTLTVSNMSPEDSSIYLCSGHRGTNTEAFFGQGTRLTVV.